This TCR beta chain originates from a study of shared clonotypes between healthy human individuals. CDR3 length: 12 residues. With 5 bases removed from V and 5 bases from J, the gap between germline ends came to 9 bases. In germline, CDR1 is MNHNY, CDR2 SVGAGI (reference sequence). Original analysis: Filtering differed since immunoSEQ provided only junctions, with no quality scores. Generated by immunoSEQ multiplex PCR, the TCRdb table keeps only in-frame clones and is missing some. The V and J calls and the clone size are those of that table, but D and trimming were determined from the DNA. The sample consists of fewer than 350,000 clones, around nine tenths of them appearing once. Notes on this clone: Its cognate antigen is unknown.

Findings and limits, study-wide: Compared with memory subsets, naive subsets generally had larger estimated richness.

The sequence derives from a man between 18 and 35 years old in good health. V and J are TRBV6-6 and TRBJ1-2; D is ambiguous. Sequenced: memory CD8+ T cells sorted from blood. Regarding subset: CD45RO+ cells pooled with CCR7-negative TemRA cells. This CDR3 reads CASSNWWYGYTF. For the CDR3, the DNA is TGTGCCAGCAGTAATTGGTGGTATGGCTACACCTTC.